The clone carrying this TCR beta chain was detected many times. As yet, its antigen is unknown. The data were obtained in a study of blood T cells in healthy people across ages. Study observations and caveats: The donors' CMV status was not determined, possibly confounding changes in expanded clonotypes.

Then a second PCR, running about 6 to 12 cycles, was carried out with a sample-barcoded 5' primer and a J-beta primer mix. TCRdb re-analysed the 5' RACE reads in MiXCR, keeping a single row per CDR3 protein. The sample holds approximately 800,000 distinct CDR3 sequences, more than 35% seen once. V was clipped by 6 bases and J by 5 bases; unmatched bases: 8. The CDR3 runs 15 residues. CDR1 SGHTA and CDR2 FQGNSA come from the germline V gene. This TCR was sampled from a man older than 75 in good health. The genes are TRBV7-2 and TRBJ2-2; 8 nucleotides match TRBD1. Sample: blood. This chain's CDR3 is CASRTGQGFTGELFF. The DNA for the CDR3 is TGTGCCAGCAGGACCGGACAGGGTTTTACCGGGGAGCTGTTTTTT. The full variable domain, in which reference TRBV7-2 and TRBJ2-2 provide the parts outside the CDR3, is GAGVSQSPSNKVTEKGKDVELRCDPISGHTALYWYRQSLGQGLEFLIYFQGNSAPDKSGLPSDRFSAERTGGSVSTLTIQRTQQEDSAVYLCASRTGQGFTGELFFGEGSRLTVL.